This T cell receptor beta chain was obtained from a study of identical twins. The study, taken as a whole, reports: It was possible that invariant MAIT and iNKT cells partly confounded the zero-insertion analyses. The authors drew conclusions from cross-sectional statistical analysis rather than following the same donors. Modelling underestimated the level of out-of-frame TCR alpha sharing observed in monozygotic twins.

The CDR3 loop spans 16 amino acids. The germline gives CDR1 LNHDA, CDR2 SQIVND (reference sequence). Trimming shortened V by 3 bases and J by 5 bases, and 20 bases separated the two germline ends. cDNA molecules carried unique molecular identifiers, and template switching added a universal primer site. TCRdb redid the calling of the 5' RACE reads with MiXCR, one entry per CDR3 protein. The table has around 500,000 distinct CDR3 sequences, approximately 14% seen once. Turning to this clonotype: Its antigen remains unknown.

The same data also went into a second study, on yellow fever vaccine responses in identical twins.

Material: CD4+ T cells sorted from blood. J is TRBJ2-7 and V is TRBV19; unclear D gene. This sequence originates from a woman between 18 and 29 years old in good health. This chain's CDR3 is CASSIWLALNLNEQYF. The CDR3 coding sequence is TGTGCCAGTAGTATTTGGCTTGCCCTTAATCTGAACGAGCAGTACTTC.